The source of this TCR beta chain is a study of OX40 agonist ivuxolimab in advanced cancers. Regarding the complete study: Ivuxolimab was an agonistic, fully human IgG2 monoclonal antibody directed against OX40 (CD134), a costimulatory receptor. Of the 50 or so patients in dose escalation, around 20 had hepatocellular carcinoma, some 15 had melanoma, 9 had renal cell carcinoma and 9 had head and neck cancer. Partial responses occurred in three dose-escalation patients: two with cutaneous melanoma and one with hepatocellular carcinoma. Intravenous ivuxolimab was administered to patients every 2 weeks at six dose levels: 0.01, 0.1, 0.3, 1.5, 3 and 10 mg/kg. The paper describes the monotherapy dose-escalation part (N of about 57 patients) of the phase I trial of ivuxolimab. The point of sequencing TCRbeta in the periphery was to test whether ivuxolimab changed TCR sequence diversity and drove clonal T-cell expansion. Patients were allowed to have had prior anti-PD-1, anti-PD-L1 or anti-CTLA-4 therapy, and 30% to 40% of the dose-escalation patients had been treated with checkpoint inhibitors. A male proportion of almost 85% and a mean age of approximately 60 years, ranging from about 20 to 80, were recorded for the dose-escalation cohort.

Remarks on this clone: There is no known antigen for this receptor. No qualities accompany the bases; no much larger clone lies one base away.

Paper-wide results and their limitations: After ivuxolimab, more expanded clones were found on average in CD8+ T cells than in CD4+ T cells. Partial responders in the 0.1-3.0 mg/kg groups had among the lowest normalized peripheral clonal expansion, especially among CD8+ T cells. Antigen specificity was not determined for the clonally expanded peripheral T cells. Low levels of normalized T-cell clonal expansion were also seen in some patients who did not respond. At doses from 0.1 to 3.0 mg/kg, clonal expansion was seen in both CD4+ and CD8+ blood T cells between baseline and week 6.

CDR1 SGDLS and CDR2 YYNGEE were looked up in the germline V gene. V is cut back by 3 bases and J by 1 base, with 9 bases in the junction unmatched. There are 16 amino acids in the CDR3, from cysteine to phenylalanine inclusive. The retained sequence is limited to the CDR3, 48 bases, with the frame set at the first base. The trial excluded patients who had a history of autoimmune disease or who were on systemic immunosuppression. Peripheral blood for TCR sequencing was drawn from every dose cohort at baseline, at cycle 4 day 1 and at cycle 7 day 1. Samples were obtained from an open-label, multicenter, first-in-human phase I dose-escalation trial of ivuxolimab. Adults with locally advanced or metastatic melanoma, renal cell, hepatocellular, or head and neck squamous cell carcinoma were enrolled in the trial. Before TCR sequencing, CD4+ T cells and CD8+ T cells from peripheral blood were sorted into separate populations.

Genomic DNA was extracted from sorted cells for sequencing of the TCRbeta CDR3 region. The immunoSEQ Assay was used for sequencing of TCRbeta CDR3 regions. The table was pulled from immuneACCESS by TCRdb, which kept in-frame rearrangements only. Such tables lose some clones; where checked, under half of the loss comes from unresolved V genes, and the rest has no known cause. This sample has under 150,000 clones in its table, and over 75% of those were observed once. Approximately 0.99% of the sample is held by the ten biggest clonotypes. The sample was CD4+ or CD8+ T cells sorted from blood, taken in a trial of the OX40 agonist ivuxolimab. This receptor was identified in an adult with an advanced solid tumor such as melanoma, head and neck, liver or kidney cancer. Recombination joined TRBV9 with TRBJ1-1; TRBD1 lines up with 7 middle nucleotides. At the DNA level, the sequence is TGTGCCAGCAGCGAGGTACAGGGGCCGGGGAACACTGAAGCTTTCTTT. This translates into CASSEVQGPGNTEAFF.